These 8 T cell receptor beta chains share one sample of origin, sequenced in a study of shared clonotypes between healthy human individuals. Assay used: immunoSEQ multiplex PCR; TCRdb lists only in-frame clones, some missing. Among approximately 2.5 million clones listed, over 85% were seen once. Sample: naive CD4+ T cells from PBMCs. This sample's subset: CD45RA+ positively selected. These receptor sequences come from a man aged 18 to 29 in good health. Some clones in this sample may be carry-over from other donors' samples.

This clone was detected only once. The chain joins TRBV5-4 to TRBJ2-1; D ambiguous. V was pared by 0 bases and J by 5 bases, with 18 bases between. Germline V gene sequence: CDR1 SGHNT, CDR2 YYREEE (reference sequence). The CDR3 is made up of 17 amino acids. CDR3 in amino acids: CASSLGARLPSNNEQFF. The DNA of the CDR3 is TGTGCCAGCAGCTTGGGAGCACGGCTGCCGTCGAACAATGAGCAGTTCTTC.

The genes are TRBV10-3 and TRBJ2-2; TRBD2 might be the D (6 bases). V was clipped by 11 bases and J by 4 bases, with 26 bases between them. The V gene's germline CDR1 is ENHRY and CDR2 SYGVKD. The CDR3 is 17 amino acids. This CDR3 is CASRALAGRSSTGELFF. The CDR3 nucleotides are TGTGCCTCACGCGCACTAGCTGGTCGTTCTAGCACCGGGGAGCTGTTTTTT.

As for this clone: Other DNA sequences in the same sample also yield this CDR3. The rearrangement uses TRBV7-2 and TRBJ2-7, with TRBD2 matching over 8 bases. This CDR3 has 14 residues. Germline V gene data show CDR1 as SGHTA and CDR2 as FQGNSA. The trim removed 4 bases at V and 1 base at J, leaving 3 bases unmatched. In DNA form, the CDR3 reads TGTGCCAGCAGCTACCGGGAGGGTTCCTACGAGCAGTACTTC. This gives the protein CASSYREGSYEQYF.

The CDR3 protein is CASSPMAGGRGAQPQHF. DNA of the CDR3: TGTGCCAGCAGCCCCATGGCCGGAGGACGCGGGGCTCAGCCCCAGCATTTT. The gene calls are TRBV7-2 and TRBJ1-5, with D perhaps matching TRBD1 (5 bases). The CDR3 has 17 residues. Germline CDR1 reads SGHTA; CDR2 reads FQGNSA. V lost 5 bases, J lost 6 bases, and 23 bases lay in between.

V and J are TRBV5-5 and TRBJ2-7; D is undetermined. The CDR3 totals 15 residues. Germline CDR1 reads SGHKS; CDR2 reads YYEKEE (reference sequence). Trimming took off 0 bases at V and 0 bases at J, with 10 bases between the two ends. CDR3 coding DNA: TGTGCCAGCAGCTTGGGGGGTTTCACCTCCTACGAGCAGTACTTC. Translated: CASSLGGFTSYEQYF.

The CDR3 coding sequence is TGTGCCAGCAGTTCACAGGGCGGTCAGCCCCAGCATTTT. Translating it yields CASSSQGGQPQHF. The J gene is TRBJ1-5, the V gene TRBV6-5; D may be TRBD1 (6 bases). CDR1 MNHEY and CDR2 SVGAGI come from the germline V gene. Trimming shortened V by 4 bases and J by 6 bases, and 10 bases separated the two germline ends. The CDR3 runs to 13 residues.

This clone has a handful of counts. The chain couples TRBV30 to TRBJ1-1, with TRBD1 identical over 8 bases. The CDR3 is made up of 15 amino acids. Germline V CDR1 and CDR2: GTSNPN, SVGIG (reference sequence). Losses at the gene ends were 5 bases for V and 6 bases for J; bases not matched to a gene: 14. CDR3 residues: CAWLPLRTGRAEAFF. CDR3 nucleotide sequence: TGTGCCTGGCTGCCTCTCAGGACAGGGCGGGCTGAAGCTTTCTTT.

The gene calls are TRBV6-5 and TRBJ1-2, with a weak D call TRBD1 (6 bases). Germline CDR1 reads MNHEY; CDR2 reads SVGAGI. The V gene lost 0 bases and the J gene lost 1 base, with 12 bases spanning the gap. This CDR3 has 16 residues. The CDR3 DNA is TGTGCCAGCAGTTACTCGGGGACAACCTTTAACTATGGCTACACCTTC. Translated, it gives CASSYSGTTFNYGYTF.